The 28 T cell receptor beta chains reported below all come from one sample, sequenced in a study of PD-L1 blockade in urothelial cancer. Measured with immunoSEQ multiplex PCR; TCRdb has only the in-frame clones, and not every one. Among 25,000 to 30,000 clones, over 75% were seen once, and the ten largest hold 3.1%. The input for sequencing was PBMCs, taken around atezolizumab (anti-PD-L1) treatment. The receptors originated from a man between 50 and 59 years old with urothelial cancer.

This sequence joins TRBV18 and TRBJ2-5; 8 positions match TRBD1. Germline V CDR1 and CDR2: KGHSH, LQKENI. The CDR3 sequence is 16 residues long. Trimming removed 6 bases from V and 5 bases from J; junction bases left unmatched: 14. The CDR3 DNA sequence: TGTGCCAGCTCCCTCCCAAGTGCAGGGGGCAGGGAGACCCAGTACTTC. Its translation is CASSLPSAGGRETQYF.

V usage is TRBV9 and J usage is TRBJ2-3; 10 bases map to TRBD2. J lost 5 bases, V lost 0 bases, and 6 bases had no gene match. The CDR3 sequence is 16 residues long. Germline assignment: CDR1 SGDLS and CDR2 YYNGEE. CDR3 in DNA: TGTGCCAGCAGCGTAGGAAGCGGGGGGGCTCTAGATACGCAGTATTTT. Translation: CASSVGSGGALDTQYF.

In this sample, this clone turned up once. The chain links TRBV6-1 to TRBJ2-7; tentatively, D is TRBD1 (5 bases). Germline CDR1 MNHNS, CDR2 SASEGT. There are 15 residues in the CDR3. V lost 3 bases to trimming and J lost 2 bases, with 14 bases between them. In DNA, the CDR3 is TGTGCCAGCAGTGAGAGAAGGTTGGACACCTACGAGCAGTACTTC. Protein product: CASSERRLDTYEQYF.

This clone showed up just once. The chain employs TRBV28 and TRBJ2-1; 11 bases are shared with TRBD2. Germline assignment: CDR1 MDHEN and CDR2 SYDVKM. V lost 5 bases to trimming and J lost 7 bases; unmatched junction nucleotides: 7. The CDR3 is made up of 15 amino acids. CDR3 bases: TGTGCCAGCAGTCTAGCGGGAGGCGAGTATAATGAGCAGTTCTTC. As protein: CASSLAGGEYNEQFF.

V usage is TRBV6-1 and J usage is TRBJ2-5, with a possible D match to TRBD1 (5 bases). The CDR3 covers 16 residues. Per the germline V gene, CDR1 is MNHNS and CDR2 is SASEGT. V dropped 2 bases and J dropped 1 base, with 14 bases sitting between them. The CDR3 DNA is TGTGCCAGCAGTGAAAACAGGCCGATATTCCAAGAGACCCAGTACTTC. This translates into CASSENRPIFQETQYF.

The CDR3 DNA reads TGCGCCAGCAGCCTGGGACAGGGGGCAGATGGCTACACCTTC. This encodes CASSLGQGADGYTF. The J gene is TRBJ1-2, the V gene TRBV5-1; TRBD1 matches at 12 bases. CDR1 is SGHRS, CDR2 YFSETQ, per germline. The CDR3 contains 14 residues. V was clipped by 4 bases and J by 6 bases; unmatched bases: 4.

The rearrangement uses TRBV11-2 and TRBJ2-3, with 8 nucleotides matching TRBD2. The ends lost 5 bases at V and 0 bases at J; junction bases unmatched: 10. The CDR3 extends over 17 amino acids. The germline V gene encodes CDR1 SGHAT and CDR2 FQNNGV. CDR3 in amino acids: CASSPGLLAASTDTQYF. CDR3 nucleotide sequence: TGTGCCAGCAGCCCTGGCCTACTAGCGGCTAGCACAGATACGCAGTATTTT.

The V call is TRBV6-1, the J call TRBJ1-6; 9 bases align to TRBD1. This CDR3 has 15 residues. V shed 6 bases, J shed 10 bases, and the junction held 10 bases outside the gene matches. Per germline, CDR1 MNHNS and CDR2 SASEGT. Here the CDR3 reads CASSLRQGVNSPLHF. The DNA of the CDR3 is TGTGCCAGCAGCCTCAGACAGGGGGTTAACTCACCCCTCCACTTT.

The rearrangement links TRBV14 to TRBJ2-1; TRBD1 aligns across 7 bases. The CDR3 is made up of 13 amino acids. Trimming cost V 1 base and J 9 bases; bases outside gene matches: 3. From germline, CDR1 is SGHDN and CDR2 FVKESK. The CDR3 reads CASSQVRGLEQFF. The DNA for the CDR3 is TGTGCCAGCAGCCAAGTTAGGGGGCTTGAGCAGTTCTTC.

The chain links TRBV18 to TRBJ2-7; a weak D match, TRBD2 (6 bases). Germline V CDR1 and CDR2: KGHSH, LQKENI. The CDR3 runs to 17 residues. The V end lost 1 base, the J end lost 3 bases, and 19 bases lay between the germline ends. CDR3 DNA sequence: TGTGCCAGCTCACCACTAGGGAAACTAGCCCCAAACTACGAGCAGTACTTC. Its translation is CASSPLGKLAPNYEQYF.

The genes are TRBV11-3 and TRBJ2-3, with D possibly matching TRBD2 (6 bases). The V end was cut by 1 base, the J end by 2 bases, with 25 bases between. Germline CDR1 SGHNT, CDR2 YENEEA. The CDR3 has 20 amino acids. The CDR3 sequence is CASSLGSSYFTAGPTDTQYF. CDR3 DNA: TGTGCCAGCAGCTTAGGATCGAGTTACTTTACAGCGGGTCCCACAGATACGCAGTATTTT.

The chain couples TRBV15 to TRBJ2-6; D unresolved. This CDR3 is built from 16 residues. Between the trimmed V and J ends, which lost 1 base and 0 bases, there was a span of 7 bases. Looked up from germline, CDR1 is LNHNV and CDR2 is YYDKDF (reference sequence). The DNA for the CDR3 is TGTGCCACCAGCAGAGGGCACAGCTCTGGGGCCAACGTCCTGACTTTC. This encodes CATSRGHSSGANVLTF.

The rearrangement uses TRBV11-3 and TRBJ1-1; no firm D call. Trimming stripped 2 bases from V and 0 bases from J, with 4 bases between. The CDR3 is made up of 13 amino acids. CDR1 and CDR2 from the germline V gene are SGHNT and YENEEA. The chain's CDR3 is CASSLSVNTEAFF. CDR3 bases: TGTGCCAGCAGCTTATCGGTGAACACTGAAGCTTTCTTT.

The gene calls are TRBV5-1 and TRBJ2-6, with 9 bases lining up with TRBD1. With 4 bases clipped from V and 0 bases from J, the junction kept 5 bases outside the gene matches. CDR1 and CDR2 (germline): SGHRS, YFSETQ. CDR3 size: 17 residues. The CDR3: CASSTGGAGSGANVLTF. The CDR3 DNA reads TGCGCCAGCAGCACAGGGGGCGCCGGCTCTGGGGCCAACGTCCTGACTTTC. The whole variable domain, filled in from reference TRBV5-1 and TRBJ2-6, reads KAGVTQTPRYLIKTRGQQVTLSCSPISGHRSVSWYQQTPGQGLQFLFEYFSETQRNKGNFPGRFSGRQFSNSRSEMNVSTLELGDSALYLCASSTGGAGSGANVLTFGAGSRLTVL.

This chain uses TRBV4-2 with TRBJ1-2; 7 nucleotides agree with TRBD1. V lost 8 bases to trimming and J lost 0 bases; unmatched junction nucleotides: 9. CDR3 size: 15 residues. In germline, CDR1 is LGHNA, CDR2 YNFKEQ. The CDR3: CASDPYGTANYGYTF. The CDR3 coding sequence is TGTGCCAGCGATCCCTATGGGACAGCTAACTATGGCTACACCTTC.

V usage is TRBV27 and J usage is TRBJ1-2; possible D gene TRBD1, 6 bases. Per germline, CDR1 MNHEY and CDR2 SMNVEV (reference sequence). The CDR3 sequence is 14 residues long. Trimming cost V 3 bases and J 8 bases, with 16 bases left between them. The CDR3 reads CASSLWTQGGGYTF. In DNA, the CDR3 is TGTGCCAGCAGTTTGTGGACACAGGGCGGGGGCTACACCTTC.

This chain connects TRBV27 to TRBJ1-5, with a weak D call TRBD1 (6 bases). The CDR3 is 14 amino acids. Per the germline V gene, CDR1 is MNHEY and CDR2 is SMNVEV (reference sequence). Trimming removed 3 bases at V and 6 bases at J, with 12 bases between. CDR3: CASSLWQGSQPQHF. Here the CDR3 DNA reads TGTGCCAGCAGTTTGTGGCAGGGGAGTCAGCCCCAGCATTTT.

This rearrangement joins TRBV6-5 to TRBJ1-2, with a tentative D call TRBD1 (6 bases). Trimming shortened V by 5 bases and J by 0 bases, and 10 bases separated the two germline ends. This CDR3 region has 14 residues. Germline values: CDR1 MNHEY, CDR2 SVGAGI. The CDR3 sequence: CASSQTGTNYGYTF. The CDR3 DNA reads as TGTGCCAGCAGTCAAACAGGGACTAACTATGGCTACACCTTC.

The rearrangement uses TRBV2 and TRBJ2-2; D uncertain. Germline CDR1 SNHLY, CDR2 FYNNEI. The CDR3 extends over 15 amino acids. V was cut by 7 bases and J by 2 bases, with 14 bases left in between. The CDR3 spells CASINGQLNTGELFF. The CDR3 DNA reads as TGTGCCAGCATAAATGGGCAGCTCAACACCGGGGAGCTGTTTTTT.

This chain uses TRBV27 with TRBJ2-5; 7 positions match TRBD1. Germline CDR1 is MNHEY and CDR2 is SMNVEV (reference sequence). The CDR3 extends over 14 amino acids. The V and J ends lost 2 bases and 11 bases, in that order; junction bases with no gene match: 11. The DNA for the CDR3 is TGTGCCAGCAGTTTAGGGCCGACAGGGAAGGAGCAGTACTTC. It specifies CASSLGPTGKEQYF.

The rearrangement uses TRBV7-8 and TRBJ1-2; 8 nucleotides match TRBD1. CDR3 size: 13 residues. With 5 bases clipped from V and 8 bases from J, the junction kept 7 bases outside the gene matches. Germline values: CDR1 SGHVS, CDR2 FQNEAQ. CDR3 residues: CASSPGQGRGYTF. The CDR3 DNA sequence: TGTGCCAGCAGCCCTGGACAGGGCCGAGGCTACACCTTC. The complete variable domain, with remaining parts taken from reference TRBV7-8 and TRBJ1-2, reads GAGVSQSPRYKVAKRGQDVALRCDPISGHVSLFWYQQALGQGPEFLTYFQNEAQLDKSGLPSDRFFAERPEGSVSTLKIQRTQQEDSAVYLCASSPGQGRGYTFGSGTRLTVV.

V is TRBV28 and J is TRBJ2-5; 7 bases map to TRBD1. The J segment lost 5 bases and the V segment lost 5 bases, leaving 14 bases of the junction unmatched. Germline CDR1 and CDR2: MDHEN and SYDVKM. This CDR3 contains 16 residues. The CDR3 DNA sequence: TGTGCCAGCAGTCCCGGACAGGCCATGGTAGGGGAGACCCAGTACTTC. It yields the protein CASSPGQAMVGETQYF.

This CDR3 is CASEDRYEQYF. The CDR3 DNA is TGTGCTAGTGAGGACAGGTACGAGCAGTACTTC. The rearrangement uses TRBV12-5 and TRBJ2-7; 7 bases are shared with TRBD1. V shed 7 bases, J shed 4 bases, and the junction held 1 base outside the gene matches. This CDR3 has 11 residues. From germline, CDR1 is LGHNT and CDR2 FRNRAP.

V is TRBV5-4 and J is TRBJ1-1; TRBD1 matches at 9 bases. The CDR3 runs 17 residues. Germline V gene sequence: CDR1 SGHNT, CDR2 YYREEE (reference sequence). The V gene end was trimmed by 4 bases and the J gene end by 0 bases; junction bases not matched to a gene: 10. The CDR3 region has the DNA TGTGCCAGCAGCATAACCGGGACAGGGTACGTGAACACTGAAGCTTTCTTT. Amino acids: CASSITGTGYVNTEAFF.

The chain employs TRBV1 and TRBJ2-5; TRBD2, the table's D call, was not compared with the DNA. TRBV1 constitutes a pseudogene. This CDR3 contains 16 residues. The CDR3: CTSSQGVAGGPETQYF. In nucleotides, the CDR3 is TGCACCAGCAGCCAAGGGGTAGCGGGGGGGCCAGAGACCCAGTACTTC.

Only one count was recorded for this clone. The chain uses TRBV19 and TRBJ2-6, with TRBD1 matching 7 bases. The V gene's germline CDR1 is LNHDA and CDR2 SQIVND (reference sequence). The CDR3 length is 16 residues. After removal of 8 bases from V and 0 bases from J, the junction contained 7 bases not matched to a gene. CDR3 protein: CASGDRLLSGANVLTF. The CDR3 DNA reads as TGTGCCAGTGGGGACAGACTACTCTCTGGGGCCAACGTCCTGACTTTC.

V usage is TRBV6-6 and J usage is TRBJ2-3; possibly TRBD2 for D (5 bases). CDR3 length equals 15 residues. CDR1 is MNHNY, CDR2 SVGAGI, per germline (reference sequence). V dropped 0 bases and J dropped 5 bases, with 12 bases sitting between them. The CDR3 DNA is TGTGCCAGCAGTTACTCGAAGGCTAGCTTAGATACGCAGTATTTT. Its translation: CASSYSKASLDTQYF.

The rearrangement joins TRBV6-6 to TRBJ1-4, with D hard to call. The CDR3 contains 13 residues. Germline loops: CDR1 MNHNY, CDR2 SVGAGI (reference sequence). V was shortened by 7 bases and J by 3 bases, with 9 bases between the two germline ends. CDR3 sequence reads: CASTHLANEKLFF. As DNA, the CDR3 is TGTGCCAGCACCCACTTGGCTAATGAAAAACTGTTTTTT.